A single sample is the source of the 30 T cell receptor beta chains below, sequenced in a study of a mutant IDH1 vaccine in newly diagnosed glioma. Method: immunoSEQ multiplex PCR; TCRdb's copy keeps in-frame clones and lacks some. The sample contains 25,000 to 40,000 clones, approximately 78% of which appear only once. Sample time point: week 11, during vaccination. Topical imiquimod accompanied each vaccine dose, which consisted of 300 ug of mutant IDH1 20-mer peptide. Their cognate antigens are unknown. This specimen consisted of PBMCs, obtained from a glioma patient whose treatment included an IDH1 peptide vaccine. Receptors were obtained from a young man with glioma.

This chain joins TRBV4-2 and TRBJ2-1; D is possibly TRBD2 (6 bases). The length of the CDR3 is 15 residues. With 1 base removed from V and 7 bases from J, the gap between germline ends came to 14 bases. Germline V gene sequence: CDR1 LGHNA, CDR2 YNFKEQ. CDR3 in amino acids: CASSQALTRGNEQFF. The CDR3 DNA follows: TGTGCCAGCAGCCAAGCACTAACCCGGGGGAATGAGCAGTTCTTC.

V and J are TRBV5-4 and TRBJ2-1; 7 bases align to TRBD1. Germline CDR1 is SGHNT and CDR2 is YYREEE (reference sequence). The CDR3 length is 15 residues. J gave up 1 base and V 4 bases, and 5 bases lay outside the gene matches. The CDR3 loop is CASSLGQASYNEQFF. The CDR3 nucleotides read TGTGCCAGCAGCCTTGGACAGGCATCCTACAATGAGCAGTTCTTC.

The chain recombines TRBV5-1 with TRBJ2-2; no clear D gene. Trimming shortened V by 4 bases and J by 4 bases, and 11 bases separated the two germline ends. CDR1 is SGHRS and CDR2 is YFSETQ in the germline V gene. There are 14 residues in the CDR3. Here the CDR3 DNA reads TGCGCCAGCAGCGATTACAGAAGCACCGGGGAGCTGTTTTTT. Its translation is CASSDYRSTGELFF.

In its sample, this clone was seen a few times. The chain uses TRBV30 and TRBJ1-1; D not certain. V lost 4 bases and J 3 bases, leaving 6 bases between the germline ends. Germline V gives CDR1 GTSNPN, CDR2 SVGIG (reference sequence). The CDR3 loop spans 11 amino acids. The CDR3 bases are TGTGCCTGGACTCGGGACACTGAAGCTTTCTTT. Its protein is CAWTRDTEAFF.

V gene TRBV18 combines with J gene TRBJ2-2, with TRBD2 matching 11 bases. This CDR3 is 17 amino acids long. The V gene end was trimmed by 3 bases and the J gene end by 0 bases; junction bases not matched to a gene: 3. Germline V lookup: CDR1 KGHSH, CDR2 LQKENI. The CDR3, as DNA: TGTGCCAGCTCACCCGGACTAGCGGGTACGAACACCGGGGAGCTGTTTTTT. This sequence encodes CASSPGLAGTNTGELFF.

This clone was detected only once. This sequence joins TRBV5-1 and TRBJ2-2; perhaps TRBD1 as D (5 bases). This CDR3 has 11 residues. From germline, CDR1 is SGHRS and CDR2 YFSETQ. The CDR3 is CASQGSGELFF. The CDR3 region has the DNA TGCGCTAGCCAGGGCAGCGGGGAGCTGTTTTTT.

This sequence joins TRBV7-9 and TRBJ1-1, with D unresolved. V was pared by 1 base and J by 4 bases, with 4 bases between. The length of the CDR3 is 12 residues. CDR1 is SEHNR, CDR2 FQNEAQ, per germline (reference sequence). CDR3 sequence: CASSLGLTEAFF. The DNA for the CDR3 is TGTGCCAGCAGCTTAGGCCTCACTGAAGCTTTCTTT.

V usage is TRBV29-1 and J usage is TRBJ2-5, with 7 bases fitting TRBD1. Germline CDR1 is SQVTM and CDR2 is ANQGSEA. The trim removed 4 bases at V and 7 bases at J, leaving 9 bases unmatched. The CDR3 is 13 residues long. In DNA form, the CDR3 reads TGCAGCGTTGCCGGGACAGCTCATGGGACCCAGTACTTC. Its translation is CSVAGTAHGTQYF.

The V and J genes are TRBV19 and TRBJ1-5; D gene ambiguous. Trimming shortened V by 5 bases and J by 0 bases, and 14 bases separated the two germline ends. In germline, CDR1 is LNHDA, CDR2 SQIVND (reference sequence). This CDR3 comprises 16 residues. CDR3 loop: CASSGPGTDSNQPQHF. DNA for the CDR3: TGTGCCAGTAGTGGGCCGGGTACAGATAGCAATCAGCCCCAGCATTTT.

J is TRBJ1-2 and V is TRBV4-2; D is uncertain. Germline loops: CDR1 LGHNA, CDR2 YNFKEQ. Trimming left V 5 bases short and J 13 bases short, with 8 bases between. This CDR3 region has 9 residues. Here the CDR3 reads CASSSPFTF. The DNA for the CDR3 is TGTGCCAGCAGCTCTCCTTTCACCTTC.

The chain employs TRBV7-8 and TRBJ2-6, with a possible D match to TRBD2 (5 bases). CDR3 length: 17 amino acids. Germline loops: CDR1 SGHVS, CDR2 FQNEAQ. V was pared by 3 bases and J by 0 bases, with 12 bases between. CDR3 sequence: CASSLRAGASGANVLTF. In DNA, the CDR3 is TGTGCCAGCAGCTTGCGGGCAGGCGCCTCTGGGGCCAACGTCCTGACTTTC.

The CDR3 region is CASSLQGANSPLHF. The CDR3 coding sequence is TGTGCCAGCAGCTTACAGGGGGCGAATTCACCCCTCCACTTT. The chain combines TRBV7-2 with TRBJ1-6, with 8 positions matching TRBD1. J gave up 7 bases and V 2 bases, and 1 base lay outside the gene matches. Germline lookup yields CDR1 SGHTA and CDR2 FQGNSA. There are 14 residues in the CDR3.

This chain links TRBV10-3 with TRBJ2-3; TRBD2 matches 7 bases. The CDR3 spans 12 residues. Germline CDR1 reads ENHRY; CDR2 reads SYGVKD. The V gene end was trimmed by 10 bases and the J gene end by 3 bases; junction bases not matched to a gene: 4. The CDR3 spells CATGLGTDTQYF. The CDR3 DNA reads as TGTGCCACCGGACTAGGGACAGATACGCAGTATTTT.

This clone turned up a few times. The chain uses TRBV28 and TRBJ1-1, with D perhaps matching TRBD1 (5 bases). Trimming shortened V by 7 bases and J by 1 base, and 16 bases separated the two germline ends. Germline CDR1 and CDR2: MDHEN and SYDVKM. The CDR3 sequence is 15 residues long. Here the CDR3 reads CASTSPGLPNTEAFF. In DNA form, the CDR3 reads TGTGCCAGCACCTCCCCGGGACTCCCGAACACTGAAGCTTTCTTT.

V usage is TRBV7-9 and J usage is TRBJ2-1; TRBD2 agrees at 10 bases. CDR1 is SEHNR, CDR2 FQNEAQ, per germline (reference sequence). With 1 base clipped from V and 9 bases from J, the junction kept 15 bases outside the gene matches. The CDR3 has 18 residues. The chain's CDR3 is CASSLVNRGAGGLSEQFF. The CDR3 bases are TGTGCCAGCAGCTTAGTCAACAGGGGAGCGGGAGGGTTAAGTGAGCAGTTCTTC. Together with reference TRBV7-9 and TRBJ2-1, the CDR3 gives the full variable domain: DTGVSQNPRHKITKRGQNVTFRCDPISEHNRLYWYRQTLGQGPEFLTYFQNEAQLEKSRLLSDRFSAERPKGSFSTLEIQRTEQGDSAMYLCASSLVNRGAGGLSEQFFGPGTRLTVL.

The chain has TRBV5-1 and TRBJ1-2; D uncertain. Per the germline V gene, CDR1 is SGHRS and CDR2 is YFSETQ. V shed 0 bases and J shed 2 bases, with 5 bases lying between them. This CDR3 contains 13 residues. The CDR3: CASSLEDNYGYTF. The DNA for the CDR3 is TGCGCCAGCAGCTTGGAGGACAACTATGGCTACACCTTC.

This clone was detected only a few times. V and J are TRBV5-4 and TRBJ1-1; 7 bases map to TRBD1. Germline V gene data show CDR1 as SGHNT and CDR2 as YYREEE (reference sequence). This CDR3 has 13 amino acids. The V segment lost 1 base and the J segment 4 bases; nucleotides outside the gene matches: 1. The CDR3 DNA sequence: TGTGCCAGCAGCTTGTACAGGGGCACTGAAGCTTTCTTT. This encodes CASSLYRGTEAFF. Full variable domain (rest looked up from reference TRBV5-4 and TRBJ1-1): ETGVTQSPTHLIKTRGQQVTLRCSSQSGHNTVSWYQQALGQGPQFIFQYYREEENGRGNFPPRFSGLQFPNYSSELNVNALELDDSALYLCASSLYRGTEAFFGQGTRLTVV.

This chain links TRBV14 with TRBJ2-6; 8 positions agree with TRBD2. From germline, CDR1 is SGHDN and CDR2 FVKESK. Germline trimming cut 0 bases from V and 2 bases from J; bases unmatched to any gene: 6. The CDR3 totals 18 residues. CDR3 nucleotide sequence: TGTGCCAGCAGCCAAGATACAGCGGGAGTTGCTGGGGCCAACGTCCTGACTTTC. Its translation: CASSQDTAGVAGANVLTF.

The chain links TRBV4-3 to TRBJ1-1; D possibly corresponds to TRBD1 (6 bases). Trimming took off 4 bases at V and 5 bases at J, with 17 bases between the two ends. The CDR3 is 15 residues long. In germline, CDR1 is LGHNA, CDR2 YSLEER. The CDR3 DNA is TGCGCCAGCAGCCTAGCCAGGAGGGGGGGAACTGAAGCTTTCTTT. Translation: CASSLARRGGTEAFF.

This clone turned up a few times. The rearrangement uses TRBV30 and TRBJ1-5, with D unresolved. Germline CDR1 GTSNPN, CDR2 SVGIG (reference sequence). Trimming removed 0 bases at V and 3 bases at J, with 6 bases between. The CDR3 length is 13 residues. The DNA of the CDR3 is TGTGCCTGGAGTGTATCTGACAATCAGCCCCAGCATTTT. This translates into CAWSVSDNQPQHF.

The chain links TRBV4-3 to TRBJ2-7; 7 bases map to TRBD1. CDR1 and CDR2 from the germline V gene are LGHNA and YSLEER. V lost 0 bases, J lost 4 bases, and 6 bases stayed unmatched. CDR3 length equals 15 residues. The CDR3 bases are TGCGCCAGCAGCCAAGAACGAGGCAGGGGGTACGAGCAGTACTTC. Translation: CASSQERGRGYEQYF.

V is TRBV7-2 and J is TRBJ2-1; perhaps TRBD2 as D (6 bases). The germline V gene encodes CDR1 SGHTA and CDR2 FQGNSA. V lost 2 bases and J lost 3, with 14 bases in between. This CDR3 contains 16 residues. CDR3 protein: CASSLFAGGDYNEQFF. The CDR3 DNA reads as TGTGCCAGCAGCTTATTCGCCGGGGGTGACTACAATGAGCAGTTCTTC.

This clone was detected once. The genes are TRBV27 and TRBJ1-2; 7 bases fit TRBD1. The germline V gene encodes CDR1 MNHEY and CDR2 SMNVEV (reference sequence). Germline trimming cut 3 bases from V and 2 bases from J; bases unmatched to any gene: 6. This CDR3 contains 15 residues. CDR3 sequence: CASSFNTGENYGYTF. Written as DNA, the CDR3 is TGTGCCAGCAGTTTTAATACAGGGGAAAACTATGGCTACACCTTC.

This clone was seen only a few times. This chain connects TRBV18 to TRBJ1-1; D is ambiguous. Trimming removed 2 bases at V and 2 bases at J, with 6 bases between. The CDR3 spans 13 residues. Germline CDR1 and CDR2: KGHSH and LQKENI. CDR3 DNA: TGTGCCAGCTCACCAGAAGTTAACACTGAAGCTTTCTTT. Protein product: CASSPEVNTEAFF.

This clone showed up just a few times. The chain recombines TRBV27 with TRBJ2-3, with D unclear. From germline, CDR1 is MNHEY and CDR2 SMNVEV (reference sequence). The CDR3 loop spans 13 amino acids. Trimming pared 6 bases from V and 5 bases from J, leaving 12 bases between. The CDR3 loop reads CASRGHLIDTQYF. CDR3 nucleotide sequence: TGTGCCAGCAGGGGCCATTTGATAGATACGCAGTATTTT.

The chain is built from TRBV10-3 and TRBJ1-1; unclear D gene. Germline CDR1 is ENHRY and CDR2 is SYGVKD. The CDR3 covers 13 residues. V gave up 10 bases and J gave up 1 base, with 13 bases separating them. The CDR3 DNA sequence: TGTGCCACCTTGGGCCGAGGGAACACTGAAGCTTTCTTT. Translating it yields CATLGRGNTEAFF.

V and J are TRBV30 and TRBJ1-3, with D hard to call. Trimming left V 0 bases short and J 2 bases short, with 11 bases between. The CDR3 totals 15 residues. Germline values: CDR1 GTSNPN, CDR2 SVGIG (reference sequence). CDR3 amino acids: CAWSVQRAPGNTIYF. The CDR3 coding sequence is TGTGCCTGGAGTGTACAACGGGCCCCTGGAAACACCATATATTTT.

The V and J genes are TRBV5-4 and TRBJ1-1; 7 nucleotides agree with TRBD1. Per the germline V gene, CDR1 is SGHNT and CDR2 is YYREEE (reference sequence). Unmatched junction bases numbered 5, after V lost 4 bases and J lost 2 bases. CDR3 size: 14 residues. CDR3 DNA: TGTGCCAGCAGCAACCGACAGGGTAACACTGAAGCTTTCTTT. Translating it yields CASSNRQGNTEAFF.

This chain joins TRBV7-8 and TRBJ2-7, with 11 bases that match TRBD2. CDR3 length: 19 amino acids. Germline V CDR1 and CDR2: SGHVS, FQNEAQ. V lost 5 bases and J lost 3; bases outside the gene matches: 18. This CDR3 reads CASSPRLRQTSGDGYEQYF. The CDR3 nucleotides are TGTGCCAGCAGCCCAAGACTGCGGCAGACTAGCGGGGACGGCTACGAGCAGTACTTC. The full variable domain, completed using reference TRBV7-8 and TRBJ2-7, is GAGVSQSPRYKVAKRGQDVALRCDPISGHVSLFWYQQALGQGPEFLTYFQNEAQLDKSGLPSDRFFAERPEGSVSTLKIQRTQQEDSAVYLCASSPRLRQTSGDGYEQYFGPGTRLTVT.

The gene calls are TRBV7-2 and TRBJ2-2; 11 nucleotides align to TRBD2. With 1 base clipped from V and 6 bases from J, the junction kept 4 bases outside the gene matches. Per germline, CDR1 SGHTA and CDR2 FQGNSA. CDR3 length equals 16 residues. DNA for the CDR3: TGTGCCAGCAGCTTAGGTAGCGGGGGGGCCGCCGGGGAGCTGTTTTTT. Amino acids: CASSLGSGGAAGELFF. Full variable domain (remainder filled in from reference TRBV7-2 and TRBJ2-2): GAGVSQSPSNKVTEKGKDVELRCDPISGHTALYWYRQSLGQGLEFLIYFQGNSAPDKSGLPSDRFSAERTGGSVSTLTIQRTQQEDSAVYLCASSLGSGGAAGELFFGEGSRLTVL.